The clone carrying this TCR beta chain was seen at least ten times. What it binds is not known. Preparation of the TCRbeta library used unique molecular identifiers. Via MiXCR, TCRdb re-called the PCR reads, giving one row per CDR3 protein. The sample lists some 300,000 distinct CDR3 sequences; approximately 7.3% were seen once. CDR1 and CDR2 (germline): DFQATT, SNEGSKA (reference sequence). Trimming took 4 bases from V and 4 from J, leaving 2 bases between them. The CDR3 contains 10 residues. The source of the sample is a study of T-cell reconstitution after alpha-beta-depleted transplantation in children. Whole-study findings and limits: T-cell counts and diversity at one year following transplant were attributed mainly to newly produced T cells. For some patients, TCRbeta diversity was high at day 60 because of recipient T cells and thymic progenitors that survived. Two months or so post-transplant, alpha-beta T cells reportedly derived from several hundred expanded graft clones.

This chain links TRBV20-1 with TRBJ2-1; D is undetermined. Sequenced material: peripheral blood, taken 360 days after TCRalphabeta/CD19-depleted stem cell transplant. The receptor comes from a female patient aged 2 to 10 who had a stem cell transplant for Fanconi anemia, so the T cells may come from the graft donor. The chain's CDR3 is CSAKYNEQFF. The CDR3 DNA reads TGCAGTGCTAAGTACAATGAGCAGTTCTTC.